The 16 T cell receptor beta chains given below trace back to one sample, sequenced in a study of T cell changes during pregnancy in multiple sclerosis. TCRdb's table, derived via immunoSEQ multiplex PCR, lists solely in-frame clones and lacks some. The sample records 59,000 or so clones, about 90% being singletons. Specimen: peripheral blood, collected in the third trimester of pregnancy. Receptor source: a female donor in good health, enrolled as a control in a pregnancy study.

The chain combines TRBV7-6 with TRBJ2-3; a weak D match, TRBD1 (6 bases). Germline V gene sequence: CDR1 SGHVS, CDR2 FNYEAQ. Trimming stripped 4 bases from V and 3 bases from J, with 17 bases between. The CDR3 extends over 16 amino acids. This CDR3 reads CASSSQGVSETDTQYF. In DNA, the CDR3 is TGTGCCAGCAGCTCACAGGGCGTATCAGAAACAGATACGCAGTATTTT.

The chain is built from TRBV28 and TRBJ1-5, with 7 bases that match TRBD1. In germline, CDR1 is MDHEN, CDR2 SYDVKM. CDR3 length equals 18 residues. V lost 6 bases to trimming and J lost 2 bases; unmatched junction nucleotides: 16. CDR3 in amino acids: CASSSEQGLAVGNQPQHF. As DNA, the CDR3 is TGTGCCAGCAGCTCCGAACAGGGGCTCGCTGTTGGCAATCAGCCCCAGCATTTT.

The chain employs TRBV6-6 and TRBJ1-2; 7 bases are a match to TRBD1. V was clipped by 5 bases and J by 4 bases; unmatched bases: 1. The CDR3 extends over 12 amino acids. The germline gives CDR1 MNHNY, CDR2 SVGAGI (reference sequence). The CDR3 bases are TGTGCCAGCAGTCGGGACAGCTATGGCTACACCTTC. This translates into CASSRDSYGYTF.

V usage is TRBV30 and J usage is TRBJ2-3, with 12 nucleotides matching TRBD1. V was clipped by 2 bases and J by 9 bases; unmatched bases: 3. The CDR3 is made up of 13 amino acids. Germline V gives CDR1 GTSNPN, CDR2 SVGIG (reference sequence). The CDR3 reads CAWSTGQGATQYF. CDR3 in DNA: TGTGCCTGGAGTACGGGACAGGGGGCAACGCAGTATTTT.

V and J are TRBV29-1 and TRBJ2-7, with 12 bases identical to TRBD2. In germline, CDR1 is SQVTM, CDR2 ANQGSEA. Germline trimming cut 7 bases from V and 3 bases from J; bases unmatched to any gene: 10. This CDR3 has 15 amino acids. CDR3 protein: CSGAQLAGGLYEQYF. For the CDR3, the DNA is TGCAGCGGAGCCCAACTAGCGGGAGGCCTCTACGAGCAGTACTTC.

The chain's CDR3 is CASSLGTTQETQYF. The DNA of the CDR3 is TGTGCCAGCAGCTTAGGGACAACCCAAGAGACCCAGTACTTC. The J gene is TRBJ2-5, the V gene TRBV7-2; TRBD1 is a possible D gene (5 bases). The V end lost 1 base, the J end lost 1 base, and 7 bases lay between the germline ends. The CDR3 consists of 14 residues. The germline gives CDR1 SGHTA, CDR2 FQGNSA.

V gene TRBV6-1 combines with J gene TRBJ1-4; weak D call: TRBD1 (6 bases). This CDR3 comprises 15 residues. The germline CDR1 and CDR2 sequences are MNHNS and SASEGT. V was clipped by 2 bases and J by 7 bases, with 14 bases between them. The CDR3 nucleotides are TGTGCCAGCAGTGAACTTCGGGGGGCAGTTGAAAAACTGTTTTTT. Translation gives CASSELRGAVEKLFF.

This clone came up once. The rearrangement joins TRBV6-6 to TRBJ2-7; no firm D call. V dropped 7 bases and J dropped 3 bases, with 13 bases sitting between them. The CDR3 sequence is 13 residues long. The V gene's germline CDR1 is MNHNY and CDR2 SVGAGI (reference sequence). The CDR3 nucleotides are TGTGCCAGCACCCAAGACCGGAGCTACGAGCAGTACTTC. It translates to CASTQDRSYEQYF.

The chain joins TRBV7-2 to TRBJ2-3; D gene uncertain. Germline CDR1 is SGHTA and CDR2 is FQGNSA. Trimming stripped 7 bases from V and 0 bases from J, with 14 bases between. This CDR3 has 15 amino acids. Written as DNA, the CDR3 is TGTGCCAGCACCAAGACTGGTTCTAGCACAGATACGCAGTATTTT. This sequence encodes CASTKTGSSTDTQYF.

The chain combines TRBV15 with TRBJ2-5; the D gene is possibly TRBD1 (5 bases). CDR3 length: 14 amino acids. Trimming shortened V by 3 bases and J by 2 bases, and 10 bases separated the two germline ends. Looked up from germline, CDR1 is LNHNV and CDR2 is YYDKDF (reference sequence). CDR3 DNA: TGTGCCACCAGCAGTTTCGACAGTCAAGAGACCCAGTACTTC. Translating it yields CATSSFDSQETQYF.

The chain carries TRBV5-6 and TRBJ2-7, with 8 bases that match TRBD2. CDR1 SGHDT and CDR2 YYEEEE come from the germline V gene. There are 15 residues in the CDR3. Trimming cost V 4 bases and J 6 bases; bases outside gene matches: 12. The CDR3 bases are TGTGCCAGCAGCCCTTCCCCAGCGGGAGTAGGCGAGCAGTACTTC. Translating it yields CASSPSPAGVGEQYF.

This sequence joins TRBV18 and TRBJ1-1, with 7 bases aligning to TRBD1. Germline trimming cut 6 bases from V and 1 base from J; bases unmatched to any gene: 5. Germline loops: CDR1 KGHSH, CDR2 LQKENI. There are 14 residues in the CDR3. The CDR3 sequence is CASSPGQANTEAFF. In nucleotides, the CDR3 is TGTGCCAGCTCTCCAGGACAGGCGAACACTGAAGCTTTCTTT.

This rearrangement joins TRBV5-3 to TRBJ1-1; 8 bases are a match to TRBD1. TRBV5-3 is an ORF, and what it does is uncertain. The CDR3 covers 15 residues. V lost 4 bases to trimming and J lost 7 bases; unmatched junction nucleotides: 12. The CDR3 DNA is TGTGCCAGAAGCCCGACGGGACAGGCTGGAGGTGAAGCTTTCTTT. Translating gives CARSPTGQAGGEAFF.

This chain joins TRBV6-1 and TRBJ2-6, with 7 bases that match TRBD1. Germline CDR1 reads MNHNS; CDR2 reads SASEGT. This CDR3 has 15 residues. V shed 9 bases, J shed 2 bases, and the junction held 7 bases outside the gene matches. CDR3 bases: TGTGCCAGTTGGACAGGACAAACTGGGGCCAACGTCCTGACTTTC. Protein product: CASWTGQTGANVLTF.

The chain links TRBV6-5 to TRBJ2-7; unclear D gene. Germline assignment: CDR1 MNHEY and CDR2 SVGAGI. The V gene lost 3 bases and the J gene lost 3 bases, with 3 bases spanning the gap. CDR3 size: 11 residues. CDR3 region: CASSYNYEQYF. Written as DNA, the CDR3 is TGTGCCAGCAGTTATAACTACGAGCAGTACTTC.

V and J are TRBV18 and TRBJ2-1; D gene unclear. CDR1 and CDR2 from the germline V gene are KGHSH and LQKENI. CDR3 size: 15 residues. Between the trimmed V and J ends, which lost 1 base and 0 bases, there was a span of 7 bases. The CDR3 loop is CASSPQPSSYNEQFF. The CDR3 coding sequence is TGTGCCAGCTCACCACAGCCGAGCTCCTACAATGAGCAGTTCTTC. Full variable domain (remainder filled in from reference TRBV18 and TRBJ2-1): NAGVMQNPRHLVRRRGQEARLRCSPMKGHSHVYWYRQLPEEGLKFMVYLQKENIIDESGMPKERFSAEFPKEGPSILRIQQVVRGDSAAYFCASSPQPSSYNEQFFGPGTRLTVL.